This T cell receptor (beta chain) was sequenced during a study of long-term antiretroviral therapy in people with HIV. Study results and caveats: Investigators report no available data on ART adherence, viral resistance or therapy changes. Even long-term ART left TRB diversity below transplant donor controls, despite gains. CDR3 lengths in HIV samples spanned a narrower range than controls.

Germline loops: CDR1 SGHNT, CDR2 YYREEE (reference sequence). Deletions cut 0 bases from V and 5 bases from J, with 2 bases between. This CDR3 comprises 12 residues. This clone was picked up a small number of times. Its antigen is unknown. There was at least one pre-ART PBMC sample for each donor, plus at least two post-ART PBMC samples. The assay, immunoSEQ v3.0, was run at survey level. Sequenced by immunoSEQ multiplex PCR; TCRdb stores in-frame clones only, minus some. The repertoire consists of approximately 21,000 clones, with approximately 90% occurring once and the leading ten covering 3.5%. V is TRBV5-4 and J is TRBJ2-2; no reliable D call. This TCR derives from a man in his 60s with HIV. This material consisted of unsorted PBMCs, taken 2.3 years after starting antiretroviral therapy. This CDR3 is CASSLDTGELFF. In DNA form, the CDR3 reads TGTGCCAGCAGCTTGGATACCGGGGAGCTGTTTTTT.